This is a list of T cell receptor beta chains from one sample in a study of cytomegalovirus exposure and HLA in healthy donors. Sequencing was performed with immunoSEQ multiplex PCR; in TCRdb, only in-frame clones are kept and a portion is missing. The repertoire includes a few hundred thousand clones, more than 55% of them detected once, and over 2% sits in the top ten. The specimen was PBMCs. Receptors were obtained from a female donor in good health and CMV-seronegative. Each CDR3 is given with its conserved first and last residue. The D gene is left open where the match is weak. Rows may omit the clone size; those that give it use once, few, many or a size class.

d_gene: TRBD1
v_gene: TRBV7-8
abundance: -
j_gene: TRBJ1-2
CDR3aa: CASSLARTGEAPGYTF
CDR3nt: TGTGCCAGCAGCTTAGCGCGGACAGGGGAGGCTCCTGGCTACACCTTC

d_gene: -
v_gene: TRBV11-3
abundance: -
j_gene: TRBJ2-7
CDR3aa: CASSFGDEQYF
CDR3nt: TGTGCCAGCAGCTTCGGGGACGAGCAGTACTTC

d_gene: -
v_gene: TRBV2
abundance: -
j_gene: TRBJ1-2
CDR3aa: CARGGTALYGYTF
CDR3nt: TGTGCCAGGGGGGGTACAGCCCTATATGGCTACACCTTC

d_gene: -
v_gene: TRBV6-1
abundance: -
j_gene: TRBJ1-2
CDR3aa: CASSESGLDGYTF
CDR3nt: TGTGCCAGCAGTGAATCGGGACTGGATGGCTACACCTTC

d_gene: -
v_gene: TRBV7-9
abundance: -
j_gene: TRBJ2-7
CDR3aa: CASSSALGVTWEQYF
CDR3nt: TGTGCCAGCAGCTCAGCCCTAGGGGTGACGTGGGAGCAGTACTTC

d_gene: -
v_gene: TRBV18
abundance: -
j_gene: TRBJ1-5
CDR3aa: CASSPSNGNQPQHF
CDR3nt: TGTGCCAGCTCACCTTCCAATGGCAATCAGCCCCAGCATTTT

d_gene: -
v_gene: TRBV7-3
abundance: -
j_gene: TRBJ2-1
CDR3aa: CASSPSQGEQFF
CDR3nt: TGTGCCAGCAGCCCATCCCAGGGTGAGCAGTTCTTC

d_gene: TRBD2
v_gene: TRBV5-4
abundance: -
j_gene: TRBJ2-1
CDR3aa: CASSSEGLAGVYNEQFF
CDR3nt: TGTGCCAGCAGCTCCGAGGGACTAGCGGGAGTGTACAATGAGCAGTTCTTC

d_gene: -
v_gene: TRBV6-1
abundance: -
j_gene: TRBJ2-7
CDR3aa: CASSDQQGYEQYF
CDR3nt: TGTGCCAGCAGTGATCAACAGGGCTACGAGCAGTACTTC

d_gene: -
v_gene: TRBV11-2
abundance: -
j_gene: TRBJ1-1
CDR3aa: CASSLDLRGLRGAEAFF
CDR3nt: TGTGCCAGCAGCTTAGATCTACGGGGACTGAGGGGCGCTGAAGCTTTCTTT

d_gene: -
v_gene: TRBV30
abundance: few
j_gene: TRBJ1-1
CDR3aa: CAWSPGRAEAFF
CDR3nt: TGTGCCTGGAGTCCCGGTCGGGCTGAAGCTTTCTTT

d_gene: -
v_gene: TRBV6-1
abundance: -
j_gene: TRBJ1-1
CDR3aa: CASSARTGRPEAFF
CDR3nt: TGTGCCAGCAGCGCAAGAACAGGGCGTCCTGAAGCTTTCTTT

d_gene: TRBD1
v_gene: TRBV6-5
abundance: once
j_gene: TRBJ1-1
CDR3aa: CASSDRVAFF
CDR3nt: TGTGCCAGCAGTGACAGGGTAGCTTTCTTT

d_gene: -
v_gene: TRBV11-2
abundance: -
j_gene: TRBJ2-3
CDR3aa: CASSPGRRKSTDTQYF
CDR3nt: TGTGCCAGCAGCCCTGGTAGGCGGAAATCCACAGATACGCAGTATTTT

d_gene: TRBD2
v_gene: TRBV11-3
abundance: -
j_gene: TRBJ2-1
CDR3aa: CASSPREGEQFF
CDR3nt: TGTGCCAGCAGCCCCCGGGAGGGTGAGCAGTTCTTC

d_gene: -
v_gene: TRBV7-9
abundance: once
j_gene: TRBJ1-2
CDR3aa: CASSDTNYGYTF
CDR3nt: TGTGCCAGCTCGGACACGAACTATGGCTACACCTTC

d_gene: -
v_gene: TRBV9
abundance: -
j_gene: TRBJ2-5
CDR3aa: CASSVGGKETQYF
CDR3nt: TGTGCCAGCAGCGTAGGAGGGAAAGAGACCCAGTACTTC

d_gene: -
v_gene: TRBV27
abundance: few
j_gene: TRBJ2-1
CDR3aa: CASSLRELTYNEQFF
CDR3nt: TGTGCCAGCAGTTTACGGGAGTTGACCTACAATGAGCAGTTCTTC